The next 28 T cell receptor beta chains were all read from a single sample in a study of cytomegalovirus exposure and HLA in healthy donors (dated by TCRdb to 2016 to 2017). The receptor library was made with the immunoSEQ multiplex PCR assay. Not all clones reach the TCRdb copy of this immuneACCESS table, which keeps in-frame sequences only. Checked studies attribute under half of the gap to unresolved V genes and leave the rest unexplained. This sample is represented by 50,000 to 65,000 clones; nearly 90% of them were singletons. The ten largest clones take up around 16% of the sample. The sample taken for sequencing was PBMCs. The receptors shown here come from a woman younger than 30 in good health and CMV-seronegative.

The table lists this clone with a few counts. The J gene is TRBJ2-4, the V gene TRBV5-4; TRBD1 agrees at 8 bases. V was clipped by 4 bases and J by 0 bases; unmatched bases: 6. The CDR3 totals 16 residues. Germline V CDR1 and CDR2: SGHNT, YYREEE (reference sequence). The CDR3 sequence is CASSHTGGTAKNIQYF. DNA of the CDR3: TGTGCCAGCAGCCACACAGGGGGTACAGCCAAAAACATTCAGTACTTC.

This clone occurred once. The genes are TRBV4-2 and TRBJ2-3; the match to TRBD2 covers 12 bases. The CDR3 is made up of 17 amino acids. Germline lookup yields CDR1 LGHNA and CDR2 YNFKEQ. V dropped 1 base and J dropped 4; count of bases not matched to a gene: 6. Written as DNA, the CDR3 is TGTGCCAGCAGCCAAGTAGAGGCTAGCGGGGGGGCAGATACGCAGTATTTT. Amino acid sequence: CASSQVEASGGADTQYF.

The V call is TRBV7-3, the J call TRBJ2-1; D call uncertain. The V end lost 2 bases, the J end lost 0 bases, and 8 bases lay between the germline ends. The CDR3 is 15 amino acids. Per germline, CDR1 SGHTA and CDR2 FQGTGA. The CDR3 DNA follows: TGTGCCAGCAGCTTAGACTCTAGCTCCTACAATGAGCAGTTCTTC. It specifies CASSLDSSSYNEQFF.

The chain joins TRBV18 to TRBJ1-2; weak D call: TRBD1 (5 bases). This CDR3 is built from 17 residues. The germline gives CDR1 KGHSH, CDR2 LQKENI. Trimming took off 3 bases at V and 6 bases at J, with 23 bases between the two ends. The CDR3 sequence: CASSPRASTRPKDGYTF. CDR3 DNA: TGTGCCAGCTCACCCAGGGCAAGTACGCGTCCTAAGGATGGCTACACCTTC.

This clone has just a few counts. The genes are TRBV5-1 and TRBJ1-4; D gene unclear. The CDR3 length is 15 residues. Germline loops: CDR1 SGHRS, CDR2 YFSETQ. Trimming removed 0 bases from V and 0 bases from J, with 6 bases in between. This chain's CDR3 is CASSLAGSTNEKLFF. The DNA of the CDR3 is TGCGCCAGCAGCTTGGCCGGGTCAACTAATGAAAAACTGTTTTTT.

This chain connects TRBV7-3 to TRBJ2-3, with TRBD2 matching 11 bases. This CDR3 has 16 residues. Unmatched junction bases numbered 7, after V lost 5 bases and J lost 3 bases. In germline, CDR1 is SGHTA, CDR2 FQGTGA. As DNA, the CDR3 is TGTGCCAGCAGCATTTCGACTAGCGGGACGACAGATACGCAGTATTTT. Translation: CASSISTSGTTDTQYF.

This clone was detected only a few times. The chain carries TRBV10-3 and TRBJ1-2; the D gene is possibly TRBD1 (5 bases). The V end lost 0 bases, the J end lost 8 bases, and 16 bases lay between the germline ends. Germline V gene lookup returns CDR1 ENHRY and CDR2 SYGVKD. The CDR3 sequence is 15 residues long. In DNA form, the CDR3 reads TGTGCCATCAGTGAGTCAGGGGAAAAAGGGCGCGGCTACACCTTC. The encoded protein is CAISESGEKGRGYTF.

This rearrangement joins TRBV2 to TRBJ2-1; a possible D gene is TRBD2 (5 bases). Germline V gene sequence: CDR1 SNHLY, CDR2 FYNNEI. CDR3 length equals 14 residues. V lost 4 bases and J 9 bases, leaving 16 bases between the germline ends. This CDR3 is CASSGRALGSEQFF. Here the CDR3 DNA reads TGTGCCAGCAGTGGACGGGCCCTAGGGAGTGAGCAGTTCTTC.

The chain joins TRBV2 to TRBJ2-7; D remains unclear. CDR1 SNHLY and CDR2 FYNNEI come from the germline V gene. This CDR3 has 11 amino acids. Trimming removed 7 bases from V and 2 bases from J, with 6 bases in between. This CDR3 reads CASTLAYEQYF. The CDR3 DNA follows: TGTGCCAGCACTTTAGCCTACGAGCAGTACTTC. Full variable domain (missing parts from reference TRBV2 and TRBJ2-7): EPEVTQTPSHQVTQMGQEVILRCVPISNHLYFYWYRQILGQKVEFLVSFYNNEISEKSEIFDDQFSVERPDGSNFTLKIRSTKLEDSAMYFCASTLAYEQYFGPGTRLTVT.

The chain combines TRBV7-3 with TRBJ1-1; 9 nucleotides match TRBD1. The CDR3 spans 15 residues. Trimming at V came to 5 bases and at J to 3 bases, leaving 7 bases not matched to a gene. Germline CDR1 is SGHTA and CDR2 is FQGTGA. In nucleotides, the CDR3 is TGTGCCAGCAGCAAACAGGGGGCGTCTCACACTGAAGCTTTCTTT. This gives the protein CASSKQGASHTEAFF.

J is TRBJ2-1 and V is TRBV6-5, with 12 bases matching TRBD2. Germline V gives CDR1 MNHEY, CDR2 SVGAGI. Losses at the gene ends were 4 bases for V and 7 bases for J; bases not matched to a gene: 8. The CDR3 spans 16 residues. CDR3 in amino acids: CASSSATSGSRNEQFF. CDR3 nucleotide sequence: TGTGCCAGCAGTTCCGCGACTAGCGGGAGTAGGAATGAGCAGTTCTTC.

The J gene is TRBJ2-7, the V gene TRBV10-3, with D perhaps matching TRBD2 (7 bases). V was trimmed by 11 bases and J by 0 bases, leaving 11 bases between them. This CDR3 spans 12 amino acids. Germline assignment: CDR1 ENHRY and CDR2 SYGVKD. Here the CDR3 DNA reads TGTGCCTCGGGGGGCGGCTCCTACGAGCAGTACTTC. It codes for CASGGGSYEQYF.

This chain connects TRBV6-6 to TRBJ2-7; no reliable D call. The CDR3 sequence is 13 residues long. Germline loops: CDR1 MNHNY, CDR2 SVGAGI (reference sequence). The V end lost 5 bases, the J end lost 2 bases, and 10 bases lay between the germline ends. The CDR3 region has the DNA TGTGCCAGCAGTACCGACAAGACCTACGAGCAGTACTTC. It encodes CASSTDKTYEQYF.

The chain uses TRBV13 and TRBJ2-7; maybe TRBD1 (8 bases). The CDR3 is 14 amino acids. V was pared by 2 bases and J by 4 bases, with 12 bases between. The germline CDR1 and CDR2 sequences are PRHDT and FYEKMQ (reference sequence). In nucleotides, the CDR3 is TGTGCCAGCAGCTTATTACAGGGGGGGTACGAGCAGTACTTC. Translating gives CASSLLQGGYEQYF.

This rearrangement joins TRBV27 to TRBJ2-1; the match to TRBD2 covers 9 bases. The CDR3 loop spans 13 amino acids. V shed 8 bases and J 9 bases; nucleotides not matched to a gene: 8. Per germline, CDR1 MNHEY and CDR2 SMNVEV (reference sequence). As DNA, the CDR3 is TGTGCCAGCGAAGGACTAGCGTTAGGTGAGCAGTTCTTC. It encodes CASEGLALGEQFF.

This sequence joins TRBV28 and TRBJ1-5, with D uncertain. In germline, CDR1 is MDHEN, CDR2 SYDVKM. Trimming took off 7 bases at V and 9 bases at J, with 16 bases between the two ends. The CDR3 contains 13 residues. CDR3: CASNTRGPRPQHF. The CDR3 DNA is TGTGCCAGCAACACTCGAGGTCCTCGGCCCCAGCATTTT.

This clone came up once. The chain is built from TRBV7-9 and TRBJ2-2; the D gene is possibly TRBD2 (5 bases). CDR3 size: 15 residues. The germline CDR1 and CDR2 sequences are SEHNR and FQNEAQ (reference sequence). V was shortened by 7 bases and J by 0 bases, with 12 bases between the two germline ends. The CDR3 protein is CASNFQAANTGELFF. The CDR3 coding sequence is TGTGCCAGCAACTTCCAAGCGGCGAACACCGGGGAGCTGTTTTTT. The full variable domain, completed using reference TRBV7-9 and TRBJ2-2, is DTGVSQNPRHKITKRGQNVTFRCDPISEHNRLYWYRQTLGQGPEFLTYFQNEAQLEKSRLLSDRFSAERPKGSFSTLEIQRTEQGDSAMYLCASNFQAANTGELFFGEGSRLTVL.

The rearrangement joins TRBV29-1 to TRBJ2-5; 9 positions match TRBD1. The CDR3 covers 11 residues. Germline V lookup: CDR1 SQVTM, CDR2 ANQGSEA. The junction had 10 bases not matched to a gene; V was cut back by 7 bases and J by 13 bases. For the CDR3, the DNA is TGCAGCGGAGAAGGACAGGGGACGATGTACTTC. Residues: CSGEGQGTMYF.

CDR3 sequence: CAPSGSGRARNEQFF. Written as DNA, the CDR3 is TGTGCCCCCAGTGGTAGCGGGAGGGCAAGGAATGAGCAGTTCTTC. The gene calls are TRBV28 and TRBJ2-1; 11 bases match TRBD2. Germline V CDR1 and CDR2: MDHEN, SYDVKM. This CDR3 has 15 amino acids. V lost 11 bases to trimming and J lost 7 bases; unmatched junction nucleotides: 13. Together with reference TRBV28 and TRBJ2-1, the CDR3 gives the full variable domain: DVKVTQSSRYLVKRTGEKVFLECVQDMDHENMFWYRQDPGLGLRLIYFSYDVKMKEKGDIPEGYSVSREKKERFSLILESASTNQTSMYLCAPSGSGRARNEQFFGPGTRLTVL.

The chain carries TRBV29-1 and TRBJ1-5; possibly TRBD1 for D (6 bases). Germline-derived CDR1 and CDR2 are SQVTM and ANQGSEA. The CDR3 spans 12 residues. V was clipped by 7 bases and J by 4 bases, with 11 bases between them. In DNA form, the CDR3 reads TGCAGCGCCGGGACACCTAATCAGCCCCAGCATTTT. Translating gives CSAGTPNQPQHF.

The J gene is TRBJ2-7, the V gene TRBV10-3; D not certain. The CDR3 totals 15 residues. The V gene lost 4 bases and the J gene lost 2 bases, with 15 bases spanning the gap. From germline, CDR1 is ENHRY and CDR2 SYGVKD. CDR3 loop: CAISAQAISPYEQYF. The CDR3, as DNA: TGTGCCATCAGTGCCCAGGCTATATCCCCCTACGAGCAGTACTTC.

V usage is TRBV6-6 and J usage is TRBJ2-7; 8 bases fit TRBD1. CDR1 MNHNY and CDR2 SVGAGI come from the germline V gene (reference sequence). This CDR3 is built from 14 residues. Trimming cost V 4 bases and J 7 bases; bases outside gene matches: 9. The CDR3 nucleotides read TGTGCCAGCAGTTCAGGACAGGGAACGGGGGAGCAGTACTTC. This translates into CASSSGQGTGEQYF.

The gene calls are TRBV11-2 and TRBJ1-1, with D hard to call. V shed 3 bases and J shed 1 base, with 12 bases lying between them. Germline-derived CDR1 and CDR2 are SGHAT and FQNNGV. This CDR3 is 15 amino acids long. The CDR3 nucleotides read TGTGCCAGCAGCTTGGGCACTCTCCGGAACACTGAAGCTTTCTTT. Protein sequence: CASSLGTLRNTEAFF. Variable domain in full (rest from reference TRBV11-2 and TRBJ1-1): EAGVAQSPRYKIIEKRQSVAFWCNPISGHATLYWYQQILGQGPKLLIQFQNNGVVDDSQLPKDRFSAERLKGVDSTLKIQPAKLEDSAVYLCASSLGTLRNTEAFFGQGTRLTVV.

The rearrangement uses TRBV7-2 and TRBJ2-1; weak D call: TRBD2 (5 bases). Germline V gene data show CDR1 as SGHTA and CDR2 as FQGNSA. This CDR3 is built from 16 residues. Trimming cost V 6 bases and J 4 bases, with 19 bases left between them. In nucleotides, the CDR3 is TGTGCCAGCAGGAGGCAGCCAGGACTCGTATACAATGAGCAGTTCTTC. Amino acids: CASRRQPGLVYNEQFF.

This chain links TRBV28 with TRBJ2-1; 8 bases fit TRBD2. V was clipped by 3 bases and J by 10 bases; unmatched bases: 8. This CDR3 is built from 14 residues. Looked up from germline, CDR1 is MDHEN and CDR2 is SYDVKM. CDR3 in amino acids: CASSFPPTSGEQFF. The CDR3 DNA reads as TGTGCCAGCAGTTTTCCCCCTACTAGCGGAGAGCAGTTCTTC.

The rearrangement joins TRBV27 to TRBJ2-1, with a possible D match to TRBD1 (6 bases). The ends were cut back, 2 bases at V and 9 bases at J, with 26 bases in the middle. Germline lookup yields CDR1 MNHEY and CDR2 SMNVEV (reference sequence). The CDR3 is 18 amino acids. The CDR3 coding sequence is TGTGCCAGCAGTTTAAAAGGTCGAGGGGGAAATCCTACAGCTGAGCAGTTCTTC. Its translation: CASSLKGRGGNPTAEQFF.

This clone was recorded once. The chain employs TRBV18 and TRBJ1-1; D ambiguous. Germline values: CDR1 KGHSH, CDR2 LQKENI. The CDR3 runs to 14 residues. V gave up 6 bases and J gave up 0 bases, with 11 bases separating them. CDR3 sequence: CASSLARLNTEAFF. DNA for the CDR3: TGTGCCAGCTCGCTGGCCAGATTGAACACTGAAGCTTTCTTT. The full variable domain, with the rest looked up from reference TRBV18 and TRBJ1-1, is NAGVMQNPRHLVRRRGQEARLRCSPMKGHSHVYWYRQLPEEGLKFMVYLQKENIIDESGMPKERFSAEFPKEGPSILRIQQVVRGDSAAYFCASSLARLNTEAFFGQGTRLTVV.

The chain has TRBV6-1 and TRBJ2-5; D is unclear. V lost 2 bases to trimming and J lost 1 base, with 5 bases between them. The CDR3 contains 13 residues. Germline lookup yields CDR1 MNHNS and CDR2 SASEGT. The CDR3 sequence is CASSEIVQETQYF. CDR3 sequence (DNA): TGTGCCAGCAGTGAAATCGTCCAAGAGACCCAGTACTTC.